This passage covers 19 T cell receptor beta chains from one sample sequenced in a study of glioma-infiltrating T cells after dendritic cell vaccination. The data were produced by immunoSEQ multiplex PCR, yet TCRdb's version contains in-frame clones alone and is incomplete. Of approximately 90,000 clones listed, 85% are singletons. Sequencing was performed on blood, taken before dendritic cell vaccination. Receptors were obtained from a human donor with glioblastoma.

The V and J genes are TRBV11-3 and TRBJ1-2; D is possibly TRBD1 (5 bases). V gave up 5 bases and J gave up 2 bases, with 12 bases separating them. Per germline, CDR1 SGHNT and CDR2 YENEEA. The CDR3 covers 14 residues. CDR3 nucleotide sequence: TGTGCCAGCAGCCGCGCGGGGGTGAACTATGGCTACACCTTC. This encodes CASSRAGVNYGYTF.

The rearrangement uses TRBV29-1 and TRBJ2-1; TRBD1 is a possible D gene (6 bases). This CDR3 is 14 amino acids long. From germline, CDR1 is SQVTM and CDR2 ANQGSEA. V was trimmed by 4 bases and J by 3 bases, leaving 13 bases between them. The CDR3 DNA follows: TGCAGCGTTGGGCAGCGGACAGACTACAATGAGCAGTTCTTC. Translating gives CSVGQRTDYNEQFF.

The rearrangement links TRBV19 to TRBJ2-1, with 8 bases lining up with TRBD1. The germline V gene encodes CDR1 LNHDA and CDR2 SQIVND (reference sequence). V lost 6 bases, J lost 7 bases, and 11 bases stayed unmatched. The CDR3 is 15 residues long. DNA for the CDR3: TGTGCCAGTAGAGCAGGACAGGGTGGAGGAAATGAGCAGTTCTTC. Encoded protein: CASRAGQGGGNEQFF.

V usage is TRBV19 and J usage is TRBJ2-5; tentatively, D is TRBD2 (6 bases). Germline V lookup: CDR1 LNHDA, CDR2 SQIVND (reference sequence). The CDR3 is made up of 14 amino acids. Trimming cost V 4 bases and J 1 base, with 10 bases left between them. CDR3 DNA sequence: TGTGCCAGTAGTAAGGGTAGCGGCCAAGAGACCCAGTACTTC. Its protein product is CASSKGSGQETQYF. Together with reference TRBV19 and TRBJ2-5, the CDR3 gives the full variable domain: DGGITQSPKYLFRKEGQNVTLSCEQNLNHDAMYWYRQDPGQGLRLIYYSQIVNDFQKGDIAEGYSVSREKKESFPLTVTSAQKNPTAFYLCASSKGSGQETQYFGPGTRLLVL.

The chain has TRBV10-1 and TRBJ2-2; the D is unclear. The length of the CDR3 is 12 residues. From germline, CDR1 is WNHNN and CDR2 SYGVQD (reference sequence). Trimming cost V 4 bases and J 2 bases, with 2 bases left between them. The CDR3 sequence is CASSANTGELFF. As DNA, the CDR3 is TGCGCCAGCAGTGCAAACACCGGGGAGCTGTTTTTT.

The chain couples TRBV5-1 to TRBJ1-3; D may be TRBD1 (5 bases). This CDR3 is built from 18 residues. V dropped 0 bases and J dropped 1 base, with 17 bases sitting between them. The germline V gene has CDR1 SGHRS and CDR2 YFSETQ. CDR3 sequence reads: CASSLATDGGGSGNTIYF. CDR3 coding DNA: TGCGCCAGCAGCTTGGCCACGGACGGGGGGGGATCTGGAAACACCATATATTTT.

The chain has TRBV6-5 and TRBJ1-2; D call uncertain. Trimming shortened V by 5 bases and J by 1 base, and 5 bases separated the two germline ends. The germline V gene has CDR1 MNHEY and CDR2 SVGAGI. The CDR3 is made up of 12 amino acids. The CDR3 loop is CASSTVNYGYTF. Written as DNA, the CDR3 is TGTGCCAGCAGTACAGTTAACTATGGCTACACCTTC.

The V gene is TRBV9, the J gene TRBJ1-5; 7 bases are a match to TRBD1. Looked up from germline, CDR1 is SGDLS and CDR2 is YYNGEE. Losses at the gene ends were 1 base for V and 6 bases for J; bases not matched to a gene: 1. The CDR3 loop spans 13 amino acids. The CDR3 loop is CASSVQGGQPQHF. The CDR3 DNA is TGTGCCAGCAGCGTACAGGGGGGTCAGCCCCAGCATTTT.

A remark on this clone: Other DNA sequences in this specimen translate into the identical CDR3. V usage is TRBV6-5 and J usage is TRBJ1-1, with D perhaps matching TRBD1 (5 bases). This CDR3 is 14 amino acids long. Trimming removed 3 bases from V and 1 base from J, with 9 bases in between. CDR1 and CDR2 (germline): MNHEY, SVGAGI. The CDR3 sequence is CASSYGGANTEAFF. As DNA, the CDR3 is TGTGCCAGCAGTTATGGAGGGGCGAACACTGAAGCTTTCTTT.

This chain connects TRBV5-6 to TRBJ1-6; 7 bases match TRBD1. J was trimmed by 10 bases and V by 3 bases; bases with no gene match: 16. Germline V gene lookup returns CDR1 SGHDT and CDR2 YYEEEE. This CDR3 is built from 17 residues. The CDR3 DNA sequence: TGTGCCAGCAGCTCCGGACCACTCCCGGGACAGAGATCACCCCTCCACTTT. Translation gives CASSSGPLPGQRSPLHF.

In this sample, this clone turned up once. V and J are TRBV6-1 and TRBJ1-2; no clear D gene. V shed 4 bases and J shed 8 bases, with 11 bases lying between them. The CDR3 length is 12 residues. CDR1 is MNHNS and CDR2 is SASEGT in the germline V gene. CDR3: CASSGTHGGYTF. For the CDR3, the DNA is TGTGCCAGCAGTGGCACCCATGGCGGCTACACCTTC.

The chain links TRBV7-2 to TRBJ2-7; D perhaps matches TRBD2 (5 bases). Trimming cost V 3 bases and J 9 bases, with 18 bases left between them. The germline CDR1 and CDR2 sequences are SGHTA and FQGNSA. The CDR3 runs 14 residues. DNA of the CDR3: TGTGCCAGCAGCTTGATGTCCGGCGGGTGGGGGCAGTACTTC. Translation: CASSLMSGGWGQYF.

This clone was seen a few times. The chain links TRBV21-1 to TRBJ2-5; TRBD2, as called in the table, went unchecked against the DNA. TRBV21-1 is a known pseudogene. The CDR3 extends over 15 amino acids. The CDR3 is CASSKGRGGWETQYF. The DNA for the CDR3 is TGTGCCAGCAGCAAGGGACGGGGAGGGTGGGAGACCCAGTACTTC.

V gene TRBV6-1 combines with J gene TRBJ2-7; D may be TRBD1 (6 bases). V lost 2 bases to trimming and J lost 7 bases, with 15 bases between them. CDR3 length: 14 amino acids. The V gene's germline CDR1 is MNHNS and CDR2 SASEGT. The CDR3, as DNA: TGTGCCAGCAGTGAAACCAGAAACAGGGTTGAGCAGTACTTC. Protein sequence: CASSETRNRVEQYF.

The rearrangement links TRBV4-2 to TRBJ2-7; 9 positions match TRBD2. The CDR3 is 14 amino acids. Germline V gene sequence: CDR1 LGHNA, CDR2 YNFKEQ. The junction had 5 bases not matched to a gene; V was cut back by 1 base and J by 7 bases. The CDR3 loop is CASSQVMLAGEQYF. The DNA for the CDR3 is TGTGCCAGCAGCCAAGTAATGCTAGCGGGGGAGCAGTACTTC.

V usage is TRBV4-1 and J usage is TRBJ1-3; perhaps TRBD1 as D (5 bases). Trimming stripped 4 bases from V and 0 bases from J, with 16 bases between. Germline V gene sequence: CDR1 MGHRA, CDR2 YSYEKL. The CDR3 is 17 amino acids. The CDR3 is CASSRLGGRLSGNTIYF. CDR3 DNA sequence: TGCGCCAGCAGCCGATTGGGGGGTCGGCTCTCTGGAAACACCATATATTTT.

This sequence joins TRBV6-1 and TRBJ1-2; the D is unclear. There are 12 residues in the CDR3. Trimming stripped 6 bases from V and 6 bases from J, with 11 bases between. Per the germline V gene, CDR1 is MNHNS and CDR2 is SASEGT. The CDR3 spells CASSSWEDGYTF. CDR3 DNA sequence: TGTGCCAGCAGCAGTTGGGAGGATGGCTACACCTTC.

The rearrangement links TRBV19 to TRBJ1-5; 8 bases match TRBD1. This CDR3 is 15 amino acids long. The V gene's germline CDR1 is LNHDA and CDR2 SQIVND (reference sequence). Losses at the gene ends were 1 base for V and 4 bases for J; bases not matched to a gene: 3. CDR3 bases: TGTGCCAGTAGTATAGGGGACAGGAGAAATCAGCCCCAGCATTTT. As protein: CASSIGDRRNQPQHF.

This sequence joins TRBV5-4 and TRBJ2-6; D is possibly TRBD1 (5 bases). The CDR3 covers 15 residues. V was clipped by 4 bases and J by 0 bases, with 8 bases between them. Germline CDR1 and CDR2: SGHNT and YYREEE (reference sequence). The CDR3 nucleotides are TGTGCCAGCAGCCAGCAGGGCTCTGGGGCCAACGTCCTGACTTTC. Its protein product is CASSQQGSGANVLTF.